This TCR beta chain stems from a study of immune heterogeneity within non-small cell lung tumors. V dropped 8 bases and J dropped 2 bases, with 16 bases sitting between them. The CDR3 loop spans 14 amino acids. Germline V gene lookup returns CDR1 ENHRY and CDR2 SYGVKD. Template material comprised bulk tumor genomic DNA at roughly 650 ng per sample. In surgery, several biopsies were collected from each primary tumor at widely spaced sites. Curative surgical treatment was performed in patients who had newly diagnosed, untreated non-small cell lung cancer. By share of the sample, this clonotype is medium-sized. TCR beta CDR3 was amplified by multiplex PCR, first round roughly 10 cycles, 32 V and 13 J primers. TCRdb itself ran the multiplex PCR reads through MiXCR, one entry per CDR3 protein. The table records roughly 11,000 distinct CDR3 sequences, around 30% of them present only once.

The receptor was derived from a woman aged 45-60 years with non-small cell lung cancer. The chain couples TRBV10-3 to TRBJ2-7, with TRBD1 as a possible D gene (6 bases). The sample consisted of lung tumor tissue. In DNA, the CDR3 is TGTGCCATCCTCCCGGGACAAGGGGCCTACGAGCAGTACTTC. As protein: CAILPGQGAYEQYF.